This T cell receptor (beta chain) was recorded in a study of shared clonotypes between healthy human individuals. At least ten counts were recorded for this clone. This probably arose from a read error, given a far larger clone one base away. TCRdb keeps only in-frame clones here, not all; method: immunoSEQ multiplex PCR. Among about 96,000 clones, approximately 51% were seen once, and the ten largest hold about 15%. The germline gives CDR1 ENHRY, CDR2 SYGVKD. The V and J ends lost 2 bases and 4 bases, in that order; junction bases with no gene match: 1. There are 14 residues in the CDR3. The sample was PBMCs. This receptor was identified in a woman in her 40s in good health. Some clones in this sample may be carry-over from other donors' samples. The chain joins TRBV10-3 to TRBJ2-7; 11 bases align to TRBD2. CDR3: CAISEASGRYEQYF. In nucleotides, the CDR3 is TGTGCCATCAGTGAGGCTAGCGGGAGGTACGAGCAGTACTTC.